This T cell receptor (beta chain) was sequenced during a study of blood T cell repertoires in COVID-19. Study information: The samples span acute and convalescent COVID-19 from the United States, Italy and Spain. From T cells, B-cell-depleted T cells, or PBMCs came the material, which was cDNA or gDNA.

Authors' data handling: Cell counts per sample came from amplifying reference gene primers. Assay: immunoSEQ multiplex PCR; the TCRdb copy retains only in-frame clones and omits some. The D gene and trimming were derived from the DNA, and the V and J assignments and clone size from that table. This table has roughly 500,000 clones, 70% to 90% appearing once. Germline CDR1 is SGDLS and CDR2 is YYNGEE. This CDR3 has 15 residues. The germline V and J ends were trimmed by 7 bases and 1 base, with 17 bases remaining between them. Recovery among Cohort 3 donors was established by two negative PCRs, clearance, or symptom resolution.

Input material: PBMCs or T cells enriched from blood (not recorded which). This clonotype was sampled from a woman in her fifties or sixties who had recovered from COVID-19. The chain joins TRBV9 to TRBJ1-1; D may be TRBD1 (5 bases). The CDR3 coding sequence is TGTGCCAGCGGAGATCCCCAGGGTCGGAACACTGAAGCTTTCTTT. It translates to CASGDPQGRNTEAFF.